The 17 T cell receptor beta chains presented below share a single source sample, sequenced in a study of T cells in localized non-small cell lung cancer. Produced via immunoSEQ multiplex PCR; TCRdb's table is partial and in-frame only. The repertoire has some 13,000 clones, approximately 86% of them found once; the top ten carry less than 75%. The sequencing here drew on peripheral blood, taken before any cancer treatment. These receptor sequences come from a male donor older than 55 with stage III lung adenocarcinoma.

The rearrangement links TRBV30 to TRBJ1-2, with 7 nucleotides matching TRBD1. The CDR3 spans 18 residues. Per the germline V gene, CDR1 is GTSNPN and CDR2 is SVGIG (reference sequence). V was pared by 3 bases and J by 5 bases, with 21 bases of the junction left unmatched. This CDR3 reads CAWREGQPNTFNFYGYTF. The CDR3 region has the DNA TGTGCCTGGAGGGAGGGACAGCCCAATACCTTTAACTTTTATGGCTACACCTTC.

This clone was seen only once. The chain links TRBV6-5 to TRBJ2-7, with 10 bases aligning to TRBD2. The CDR3 is 14 residues long. Germline-derived CDR1 and CDR2 are MNHEY and SVGAGI. V lost 6 bases to trimming and J lost 2 bases; unmatched junction nucleotides: 4. The CDR3 sequence: CASSLSGGTYEQYF. CDR3 coding DNA: TGTGCCAGCAGCCTTAGCGGGGGGACCTACGAGCAGTACTTC.

V usage is TRBV5-5 and J usage is TRBJ1-3; TRBD1 aligns across 11 bases. Germline lookup yields CDR1 SGHKS and CDR2 YYEKEE (reference sequence). The CDR3 totals 17 residues. The V gene end was trimmed by 1 base and the J gene end by 0 bases; junction bases not matched to a gene: 3. The CDR3: CASSLSGQGVSGNTIYF. The CDR3 nucleotides are TGTGCCAGCAGCTTGTCGGGACAGGGGGTCTCTGGAAACACCATATATTTT.

The rearrangement joins TRBV5-4 to TRBJ1-1; D is perhaps TRBD1 (6 bases). V lost 3 bases and J 5 bases, leaving 26 bases between the germline ends. There are 18 residues in the CDR3. CDR1 and CDR2 (germline): SGHNT, YYREEE (reference sequence). The CDR3: CASSSLGGGAGPGTEAFF. The CDR3 DNA sequence: TGTGCCAGCAGCTCCTTAGGGGGAGGAGCTGGCCCGGGGACTGAAGCTTTCTTT.

This clone came up once. V is TRBV5-4 and J is TRBJ2-1, with 9 bases identical to TRBD2. Trimming took 2 bases from V and 2 from J; bases not matched to a gene: 2. CDR1 is SGHNT and CDR2 is YYREEE in the germline V gene (reference sequence). This CDR3 spans 15 amino acids. CDR3 region: CASSLAGGTYNEQFF. The CDR3 DNA reads TGTGCCAGCAGCTTAGCGGGGGGAACCTACAATGAGCAGTTCTTC.

DNA of the CDR3: TGTGCCAGTAGTATGGGGACAGGGCGCACCAAAAACATTCAGTACTTC. It codes for CASSMGTGRTKNIQYF. This sequence joins TRBV19 and TRBJ2-4; 9 bases are shared with TRBD1. In germline, CDR1 is LNHDA, CDR2 SQIVND (reference sequence). The V and J ends lost 3 bases and 2 bases, in that order; junction bases with no gene match: 5. The CDR3 loop spans 16 amino acids.

The rearrangement joins TRBV5-1 to TRBJ2-2; D is perhaps TRBD1 (5 bases). CDR1 and CDR2 (germline): SGHRS, YFSETQ. V was shortened by 1 base and J by 3 bases, with 10 bases between the two germline ends. The CDR3 is 15 amino acids. As DNA, the CDR3 is TGCGCCAGCAGCTTGTTCGGACACCACACCGGGGAGCTGTTTTTT. Protein: CASSLFGHHTGELFF.

The rearrangement joins TRBV5-1 to TRBJ2-7; D is ambiguous. Germline loops: CDR1 SGHRS, CDR2 YFSETQ. The CDR3 runs 14 residues. V was cut by 0 bases and J by 5 bases, with 12 bases left in between. The chain's CDR3 is CASSLEMGIDEQYF. The DNA for the CDR3 is TGCGCCAGCAGCTTGGAGATGGGTATCGACGAGCAGTACTTC.

The chain links TRBV6-1 to TRBJ2-7, with 8 bases identical to TRBD2. The CDR3 extends over 15 amino acids. J lost 3 bases, V lost 6 bases, and 10 bases had no gene match. Looked up from germline, CDR1 is MNHNS and CDR2 is SASEGT. The CDR3 DNA is TGTGCCAGCAGCCTAACCGGGACTAGTGGCTACGAGCAGTACTTC. Protein sequence: CASSLTGTSGYEQYF.

The chain couples TRBV7-9 to TRBJ2-3; 9 bases map to TRBD2. This CDR3 is built from 15 residues. V was clipped by 6 bases and J by 6 bases; unmatched bases: 10. The germline V gene has CDR1 SEHNR and CDR2 FQNEAQ (reference sequence). This CDR3 is CASSLSSGAPDTQYF. The CDR3 DNA sequence: TGTGCCAGCAGTCTGTCTAGCGGGGCCCCGGATACGCAGTATTTT.

The rearrangement joins TRBV6-5 to TRBJ2-7; tentatively, D is TRBD1 (6 bases). The CDR3 loop spans 15 amino acids. The germline CDR1 and CDR2 sequences are MNHEY and SVGAGI. V was clipped by 4 bases and J by 0 bases, with 13 bases between them. CDR3 in amino acids: CASSLRQDFSYEQYF. In nucleotides, the CDR3 is TGTGCCAGCAGTTTACGACAGGACTTCTCCTACGAGCAGTACTTC.

CDR3 residues: CASSSVTGYAETQYF. The CDR3 bases are TGTGCCAGCAGCTCCGTGACAGGGTATGCGGAGACCCAGTACTTC. The gene calls are TRBV5-6 and TRBJ2-5, with 7 positions matching TRBD1. V lost 3 bases and J lost 5; bases outside the gene matches: 10. The CDR3 extends over 15 amino acids. Germline CDR1 and CDR2: SGHDT and YYEEEE.

V is TRBV15 and J is TRBJ1-1, with D tentatively TRBD1 (6 bases). CDR1 and CDR2 from the germline V gene are LNHNV and YYDKDF (reference sequence). The CDR3 totals 14 residues. The V end was cut by 0 bases, the J end by 6 bases, with 11 bases between. In DNA, the CDR3 is TGTGCCACCAGCAGAGATCGCTCAGGGGCTGAAGCTTTCTTT. Translating it yields CATSRDRSGAEAFF. Looking up the rest from reference TRBV15 and TRBJ1-1 gives the full variable domain: DAMVIQNPRYQVTQFGKPVTLSCSQTLNHNVMYWYQQKSSQAPKLLFHYYDKDFNNEADTPDNFQSRRPNTSFCFLDIRSPGLGDTAMYLCATSRDRSGAEAFFGQGTRLTVV.

The V call is TRBV19, the J call TRBJ1-2; possible D gene TRBD1, 6 bases. V gave up 6 bases and J gave up 8 bases, with 13 bases separating them. Germline V gives CDR1 LNHDA, CDR2 SQIVND (reference sequence). This CDR3 region has 12 residues. CDR3 DNA sequence: TGTGCCAGTAGCAACACAGGGTACGGCTACACCTTC. It translates to CASSNTGYGYTF.

V gene TRBV6-1 combines with J gene TRBJ2-2; D not certain. This CDR3 is 13 amino acids long. With 5 bases removed from V and 2 bases from J, the gap between germline ends came to 6 bases. The V gene's germline CDR1 is MNHNS and CDR2 SASEGT. The CDR3 sequence: CASSSLNTGELFF. DNA of the CDR3: TGTGCCAGCAGTTCCCTTAACACCGGGGAGCTGTTTTTT.

The chain is built from TRBV29-1 and TRBJ2-1, with TRBD2 matching over 13 bases. Unmatched junction bases numbered 6, after V lost 1 base and J lost 0 bases. The CDR3 spans 18 residues. CDR1 SQVTM and CDR2 ANQGSEA come from the germline V gene. CDR3 amino acids: CSVEGGLAGLSSYNEQFF. The CDR3 DNA sequence: TGCAGCGTTGAAGGGGGACTAGCGGGGTTGAGCTCCTACAATGAGCAGTTCTTC.

The chain combines TRBV4-1 with TRBJ1-6; D remains ambiguous. This CDR3 contains 14 residues. Trimming pared 3 bases from V and 17 bases from J, leaving 20 bases between. Germline V lookup: CDR1 MGHRA, CDR2 YSYEKL. DNA for the CDR3: TGCGCCAGCAGCCACGGAGACCGGCCTTTCGTATTCCACTTT. Translation gives CASSHGDRPFVFHF.